The clone carrying this T cell receptor beta chain has a single count. Here immunoSEQ multiplex PCR was the method, and the copy in TCRdb shows in-frame clones only, minus some. The sample records fewer than 25,000 clones, around 90% being singletons. Treatment given: preoperative locoregional IRX-2 cytokine immunotherapy. Patients received preoperative, locoregional IRX-2 cytokine immunotherapy in a phase Ib study. These data belong to a study of preoperative IRX-2 immunotherapy in early breast cancer. Sequencing was performed on tumor tissue, taken after IRX-2 immunotherapy. The clonotype originates from a human donor with breast cancer.

The DNA of the CDR3 is TGTGCCAGCAGCGTAGACGCCTCTCCCAATCAGTACTTC. Its translation is CASSVDASPNQYF. The V call is TRBV9, the J call TRBJ2-4; D unclear. The germline CDR1 and CDR2 sequences are SGDLS and YYNGEE. The CDR3 spans 13 residues. V was shortened by 0 bases and J by 12 bases, with 13 bases between the two germline ends.